This TCR beta chain was retrieved from a study of CD8+ T cells in alopecia areata. Study observations and caveats: Scalp sample data also include resident alphabeta T cells from normal skin.

Sequencing templates came from extracted RNA that was reverse transcribed into cDNA. Produced via immunoSEQ multiplex PCR; TCRdb's table is partial and in-frame only. This sample carries about 200,000 clones, more than 55% of them seen once, and the ten largest clones take 4.5% to 6%. Trimming took off 5 bases at V and 8 bases at J, with 15 bases between the two ends. This CDR3 region has 13 residues. Germline assignment: CDR1 SEHNR and CDR2 FQNEAQ (reference sequence). T lymphocytes (CD4+ and CD8+) were sorted from PBMCs. With regard to this clone: What it binds is not known.

The chain is built from TRBV7-9 and TRBJ1-2; a weak D match, TRBD1 (5 bases). This TCR was recovered from a human donor in good health. Sample: CD8+ T cells sorted from blood. The DNA for the CDR3 is TGTGCCAGCAGCATCGCAGGGCCCCACGGCTACACCTTC. Its translation: CASSIAGPHGYTF.